Given below is one T cell receptor (beta chain) in context. Original methodology: Reference gene primer amplification gave estimated nucleated cell counts. The assay was immunoSEQ multiplex PCR, and TCRdb's table has in-frame clones only and misses some. That table furnishes V, J and clone size, whereas the DNA furnished D and trimming. Of approximately 99,000 clones in the sample, over 75% were seen once. The entry originates in a study of blood T cell repertoires in COVID-19. Overall study: Specimens from acute and convalescent COVID-19 originated in the United States, Italy and Spain. The analysed material was cDNA or gDNA that came from T cells, B-cell-depleted T cells, or PBMCs.

The sequenced sample was peripheral blood. The receptor was derived from a woman aged 70-85 years with acute or convalescent COVID-19.

CDR3 coding DNA: TGTGCCAGCAGTTCAGGCGCAGAGACCCAGTACTTC. It translates to CASSSGAETQYF. V is TRBV12-3 or TRBV12-4 and J is TRBJ2-5; D remains unclear. CDR3 length: 12 amino acids. V was cut by 4 bases and J by 4 bases, with 7 bases left in between.